What follows are 30 T cell receptor beta chains derived from one specimen sequenced in a study of STAT5B mutations in CD4+ large granular lymphocyte leukemia. Some clones are missing from TCRdb's copy, which holds only in-frame ones; the method was immunoSEQ multiplex PCR. The sample consists of 40,000 to 55,000 clones, approximately 83% of them appearing once. Sequencing used CD4+ T cells from blood buffy coats. These receptors all come from a human donor in good health.

CDR3 residues: CASSRPSVSNYGYTF. Written as DNA, the CDR3 is TGTGCCAGCAGCCGACCGTCCGTTTCTAACTATGGCTACACCTTC. The chain combines TRBV7-2 with TRBJ1-2; D is ambiguous. This CDR3 contains 15 residues. Trimming removed 5 bases from V and 0 bases from J, with 13 bases in between. Germline lookup yields CDR1 SGHTA and CDR2 FQGNSA.

The CDR3 DNA is TGTGCCAGCACCTACCAGGATGGGGAGCTGTTTTTT. Encoded protein: CASTYQDGELFF. The genes are TRBV2 and TRBJ2-2; D uncertain. This CDR3 has 12 amino acids. Trimming stripped 7 bases from V and 8 bases from J, with 11 bases between. Germline V lookup: CDR1 SNHLY, CDR2 FYNNEI.

Comment on this clone: Different DNA sequences within this sample yield the same CDR3. The chain is built from TRBV9 and TRBJ2-7; the D call may be TRBD1 or TRBD2 (5 bases each). Trimming left V 4 bases short and J 3 bases short, with 17 bases between. The CDR3 sequence is 15 residues long. Germline assignment: CDR1 SGDLS and CDR2 YYNGEE. The CDR3 nucleotides are TGTGCCAGCAGCCCACATTGGGGGAGCGACTACGAGCAGTACTTC. This gives the protein CASSPHWGSDYEQYF. Together with reference TRBV9 and TRBJ2-7, the CDR3 gives the full variable domain: DSGVTQTPKHLITATGQRVTLRCSPRSGDLSVYWYQQSLDQGLQFLIQYYNGEERAKGNILERFSAQQFPDLHSELNLSSLELGDSALYFCASSPHWGSDYEQYFGPGTRLTVT.

V is TRBV6-4 and J is TRBJ2-1; 7 bases match TRBD1. The CDR3 covers 13 residues. Trimming took 2 bases from V and 12 from J; bases not matched to a gene: 7. Germline-derived CDR1 and CDR2 are MRHNA and SNTAGT. DNA for the CDR3: TGTGCCAGCAGTGACACACCGGGACAGCGGCAGTTCTTC. It codes for CASSDTPGQRQFF.

Comment on this clone: Mismatch with germline at one junction end may stem from a read error. This chain joins TRBV7-2 and TRBJ2-1; no clear D gene. The CDR3 runs 15 residues. Germline CDR1 SGHTA, CDR2 FQGNSA. Here the CDR3 reads CASSLSGVSFNEQFF. DNA of the CDR3: TGTGCCAGCAGCTTATCGGGCGTGTCCTTCAATGAGCAGTTCTTC.

J is TRBJ2-6 and V is TRBV28; D gene ambiguous. The CDR3 has 13 amino acids. Germline lookup yields CDR1 MDHEN and CDR2 SYDVKM. V was trimmed by 6 bases and J by 2 bases, leaving 5 bases between them. CDR3 sequence (DNA): TGTGCCAGCAGCCGGGCTGGGGCCAACGTCCTGACTTTC. This sequence encodes CASSRAGANVLTF.

The rearrangement joins TRBV19 to TRBJ1-2; D uncertain. Trimming cost V 1 base and J 0 bases, with 6 bases left between them. CDR1 and CDR2 (germline): LNHDA, SQIVND (reference sequence). The CDR3 consists of 14 residues. The CDR3 DNA sequence: TGTGCCAGTAGTATAGCCGGGGCTAACTATGGCTACACCTTC. Protein product: CASSIAGANYGYTF.

The genes are TRBV27 and TRBJ2-1, with TRBD2 matching over 14 bases. Germline CDR1 MNHEY, CDR2 SMNVEV (reference sequence). J was trimmed by 7 bases and V by 4 bases; bases with no gene match: 3. The CDR3 runs 15 residues. The CDR3 DNA sequence: TGTGCCAGCAGTTACGGGACTAGCGGGAGTAATGAGCAGTTCTTC. Protein product: CASSYGTSGSNEQFF.

The chain couples TRBV7-3 to TRBJ2-5; possibly TRBD2 for D (7 bases). This CDR3 is built from 15 residues. Germline V gene lookup returns CDR1 SGHTA and CDR2 FQGTGA. V lost 2 bases to trimming and J lost 5 bases, with 15 bases between them. The CDR3: CASSLGGGWSETQYF. The DNA for the CDR3 is TGTGCCAGCAGCTTAGGGGGGGGCTGGTCGGAGACCCAGTACTTC.

The chain recombines TRBV5-6 with TRBJ2-3; 8 bases line up with TRBD2. The junction had 5 bases not matched to a gene; V was cut back by 1 base and J by 4 bases. CDR1 and CDR2 (germline): SGHDT, YYEEEE. The CDR3 contains 15 residues. The CDR3 loop is CASSLRRGAADTQYF. CDR3 nucleotide sequence: TGTGCCAGCAGCTTGCGGCGGGGGGCCGCAGATACGCAGTATTTT.

The CDR3 region is CASSQGDADYTF. The CDR3 DNA follows: TGTGCCAGCAGTCAAGGGGACGCTGATTACACCTTC. This chain uses TRBV6-5 with TRBJ1-2, with a possible D match to TRBD1 (5 bases). Trimming shortened V by 5 bases and J by 11 bases, and 15 bases separated the two germline ends. Germline CDR1 is MNHEY and CDR2 is SVGAGI. The CDR3 loop spans 12 amino acids.

This clone was observed a few times. The chain joins TRBV7-8 to TRBJ1-1; D ambiguous. The CDR3 sequence is 14 residues long. Germline V gene sequence: CDR1 SGHVS, CDR2 FQNEAQ. Trimming shortened V by 4 bases and J by 1 base, and 10 bases separated the two germline ends. The CDR3 reads CASSSPLANTEAFF. For the CDR3, the DNA is TGTGCCAGCAGCTCCCCTCTAGCGAACACTGAAGCTTTCTTT.

The chain uses TRBV9 and TRBJ2-3, with TRBD2 as a possible D gene (6 bases). The CDR3 totals 15 residues. The germline V gene has CDR1 SGDLS and CDR2 YYNGEE. V gave up 0 bases and J gave up 3 bases, with 11 bases separating them. In DNA form, the CDR3 reads TGTGCCAGCAGCGTAGGGACGGGAGTGACAGATACGCAGTATTTT. Translation: CASSVGTGVTDTQYF.

The chain recombines TRBV7-2 with TRBJ2-2, with 9 bases aligning to TRBD1. Losses at the gene ends were 5 bases for V and 3 bases for J; bases not matched to a gene: 7. The V gene's germline CDR1 is SGHTA and CDR2 FQGNSA. The CDR3 length is 16 residues. As DNA, the CDR3 is TGTGCCAGCAGCAACGCCGGGACAGGGTACACCGGGGAGCTGTTTTTT. It yields the protein CASSNAGTGYTGELFF.

V usage is TRBV28 and J usage is TRBJ2-6; TRBD1 is a possible D gene (5 bases). Trimming removed 5 bases at V and 4 bases at J, with 12 bases between. CDR3 length: 15 residues. Per the germline V gene, CDR1 is MDHEN and CDR2 is SYDVKM. CDR3 sequence reads: CASSGHLSGANVLTF. CDR3 bases: TGTGCCAGCAGTGGACACCTTTCCGGGGCCAACGTCCTGACTTTC.

J is TRBJ1-1 and V is TRBV28, with 9 bases that match TRBD1. Losses at the gene ends were 5 bases for V and 4 bases for J; bases not matched to a gene: 5. The CDR3 is 14 residues long. CDR1 is MDHEN and CDR2 is SYDVKM in the germline V gene. DNA for the CDR3: TGTGCCAGCAGTACGGGACAGGGCTTCACTGAAGCTTTCTTT. Protein sequence: CASSTGQGFTEAFF. Looking up the rest from reference TRBV28 and TRBJ1-1 gives the full variable domain: DVKVTQSSRYLVKRTGEKVFLECVQDMDHENMFWYRQDPGLGLRLIYFSYDVKMKEKGDIPEGYSVSREKKERFSLILESASTNQTSMYLCASSTGQGFTEAFFGQGTRLTVV.

The V and J genes are TRBV4-2 and TRBJ2-2; 11 bases map to TRBD2. Germline-derived CDR1 and CDR2 are LGHNA and YNFKEQ. The CDR3 runs 17 residues. With 3 bases clipped from V and 1 base from J, the junction kept 4 bases outside the gene matches. CDR3 sequence (DNA): TGTGCCAGCAGCCAGGATACTAGCGGGGGGAACACCGGGGAGCTGTTTTTT. Protein product: CASSQDTSGGNTGELFF.

The chain couples TRBV4-2 to TRBJ2-2, with D possibly being TRBD2 (6 bases). The germline CDR1 and CDR2 sequences are LGHNA and YNFKEQ. Trimming shortened V by 1 base and J by 3 bases, and 9 bases separated the two germline ends. The CDR3 spans 15 residues. The CDR3, as DNA: TGTGCCAGCAGCCAAGCCGGGAGACACACCGGGGAGCTGTTTTTT. Translated, it gives CASSQAGRHTGELFF.

The chain couples TRBV19 to TRBJ1-2, with D uncertain. This CDR3 is built from 13 residues. Germline loops: CDR1 LNHDA, CDR2 SQIVND (reference sequence). V lost 2 bases and J lost 8, with 12 bases in between. The CDR3 DNA sequence: TGTGCCAGTAGTATATACCCACCAAAAGGCTACACCTTC. This sequence encodes CASSIYPPKGYTF. Combining the CDR3 with reference TRBV19 and TRBJ1-2 gives the whole variable domain DGGITQSPKYLFRKEGQNVTLSCEQNLNHDAMYWYRQDPGQGLRLIYYSQIVNDFQKGDIAEGYSVSREKKESFPLTVTSAQKNPTAFYLCASSIYPPKGYTFGSGTRLTVV.

V is TRBV7-2 and J is TRBJ2-5; 7 bases are a match to TRBD1. The ends lost 4 bases at V and 9 bases at J; junction bases unmatched: 5. Germline lookup yields CDR1 SGHTA and CDR2 FQGNSA. This CDR3 has 12 amino acids. CDR3 DNA: TGTGCCAGCAGCTCCGGAGACAGGGCCCAGTACTTC. Its protein is CASSSGDRAQYF.

This clone came up once. The rearrangement uses TRBV10-1 and TRBJ2-5, with 9 bases aligning to TRBD1. The J call may be mistaken, given a closer DNA end match to TRBJ2-7. The CDR3 spans 13 residues. Germline CDR1 WNHNN, CDR2 SYGVQD (reference sequence). The CDR3 DNA sequence: TGCGCCAGCAGTGAACAGGGGGCTGGCGAGCAGTACTTC. This gives the protein CASSEQGAGEQYF.

This clone has only one observation. The rearrangement uses TRBV7-3 and TRBJ2-1; TRBD1 is a possible D gene (6 bases). V gave up 5 bases and J gave up 6 bases, with 14 bases separating them. Germline V gene data show CDR1 as SGHTA and CDR2 as FQGTGA. CDR3 length equals 14 residues. As DNA, the CDR3 is TGTGCCAGCAGCCCTCAGGGGTCTGTCAATGAGCAGTTCTTC. Its protein is CASSPQGSVNEQFF. Looking up the rest from reference TRBV7-3 and TRBJ2-1 gives the full variable domain: GAGVSQTPSNKVTEKGKYVELRCDPISGHTALYWYRQSLGQGPEFLIYFQGTGAADDSGLPNDRFFAVRPEGSVSTLKIQRTERGDSAVYLCASSPQGSVNEQFFGPGTRLTVL.

Points on this clone: In the same sample, other DNA sequences code for this CDR3. This chain joins TRBV4-1 and TRBJ1-5; the D gene is possibly TRBD1 (6 bases). V was trimmed by 3 bases and J by 4 bases, leaving 10 bases between them. This CDR3 region has 14 residues. Germline values: CDR1 MGHRA, CDR2 YSYEKL. The CDR3 loop reads CASSQGQGNQPQHF. As DNA, the CDR3 is TGCGCCAGCAGCCAGGGGCAGGGGAATCAGCCCCAGCATTTT.

The chain recombines TRBV5-5 with TRBJ2-7; TRBD2 agrees at 7 bases. CDR1 and CDR2 (germline): SGHKS, YYEKEE (reference sequence). V lost 2 bases, J lost 6 bases, and 8 bases stayed unmatched. The CDR3 spans 14 residues. The CDR3 sequence is CASSLSGGRREQYF. The CDR3 DNA reads TGTGCCAGCAGCTTAAGCGGCGGGAGACGCGAGCAGTACTTC.

The chain recombines TRBV28 with TRBJ2-7, with TRBD1 matching 7 bases. Losses at the gene ends were 10 bases for V and 3 bases for J; bases not matched to a gene: 6. Germline CDR1 MDHEN, CDR2 SYDVKM. This CDR3 comprises 12 residues. The CDR3, as DNA: TGTGCCACTACCGACAGGGTCTACGAGCAGTACTTC. Amino acid sequence: CATTDRVYEQYF.

This chain joins TRBV19 and TRBJ2-3, with D possibly TRBD1 on 5 matching bases. Per germline, CDR1 LNHDA and CDR2 SQIVND (reference sequence). Deletions cut 5 bases from V and 2 bases from J, with 11 bases between. There are 14 residues in the CDR3. This chain's CDR3 is CASSLRTFTDTQYF. CDR3 sequence (DNA): TGTGCCAGTAGTTTACGGACATTCACAGATACGCAGTATTTT.

The chain links TRBV5-1 to TRBJ2-1, with a weak D call TRBD2 (6 bases). The germline V and J ends were trimmed by 4 bases and 7 bases, with 21 bases remaining between them. This CDR3 has 16 amino acids. Per the germline V gene, CDR1 is SGHRS and CDR2 is YFSETQ. CDR3 sequence reads: CASSVDPGVRQNEQFF. CDR3 sequence (DNA): TGCGCCAGCAGCGTAGACCCGGGAGTGAGGCAGAATGAGCAGTTCTTC.

The rearrangement links TRBV29-1 to TRBJ1-4; D is uncertain. Germline V gene sequence: CDR1 SQVTM, CDR2 ANQGSEA. CDR3 size: 13 residues. V lost 4 bases and J lost 7, with 13 bases in between. CDR3 protein: CSVGRRLGEKLFF. CDR3 nucleotide sequence: TGCAGCGTTGGTAGACGGTTAGGTGAAAAACTGTTTTTT. The full variable domain, with the rest looked up from reference TRBV29-1 and TRBJ1-4, is SAVISQKPSRDICQRGTSLTIQCQVDSQVTMMFWYRQQPGQSLTLIATANQGSEATYESGFVIDKFPISRPNLTFSTLTVSNMSPEDSSIYLCSVGRRLGEKLFFGSGTQLSVL.

This clone was found once. For the CDR3, the DNA is TGTGCCAGCAGTTCCCCCCGTGGGGTGAACACTGAAGCTTTCTTT. Translation gives CASSSPRGVNTEAFF. The chain employs TRBV27 and TRBJ1-1; D ambiguous. Germline assignment: CDR1 MNHEY and CDR2 SMNVEV (reference sequence). The CDR3 length is 15 residues. V was clipped by 4 bases and J by 0 bases, with 12 bases between them.

The rearrangement uses TRBV28 and TRBJ1-1; D gene ambiguous. The CDR3 covers 15 residues. Between the trimmed V and J ends, which lost 8 bases and 6 bases, there was a span of 22 bases. Germline-derived CDR1 and CDR2 are MDHEN and SYDVKM. CDR3 nucleotide sequence: TGTGCCAGCGGTTCGGGTAGGCCTCCTCTGCCTGAAGCTTTCTTT. This gives the protein CASGSGRPPLPEAFF.